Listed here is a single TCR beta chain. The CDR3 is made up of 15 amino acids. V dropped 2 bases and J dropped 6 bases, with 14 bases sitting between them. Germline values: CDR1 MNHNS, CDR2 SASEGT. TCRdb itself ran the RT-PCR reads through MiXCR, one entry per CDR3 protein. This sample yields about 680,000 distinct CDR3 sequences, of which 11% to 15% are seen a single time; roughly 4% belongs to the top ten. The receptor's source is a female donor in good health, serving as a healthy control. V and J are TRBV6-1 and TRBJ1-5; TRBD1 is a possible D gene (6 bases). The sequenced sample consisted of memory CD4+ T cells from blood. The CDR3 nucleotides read TGTGCCAGCAGTGAAATGTGGGGGCGATCTCAGCCCCAGCATTTT. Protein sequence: CASSEMWGRSQPQHF.